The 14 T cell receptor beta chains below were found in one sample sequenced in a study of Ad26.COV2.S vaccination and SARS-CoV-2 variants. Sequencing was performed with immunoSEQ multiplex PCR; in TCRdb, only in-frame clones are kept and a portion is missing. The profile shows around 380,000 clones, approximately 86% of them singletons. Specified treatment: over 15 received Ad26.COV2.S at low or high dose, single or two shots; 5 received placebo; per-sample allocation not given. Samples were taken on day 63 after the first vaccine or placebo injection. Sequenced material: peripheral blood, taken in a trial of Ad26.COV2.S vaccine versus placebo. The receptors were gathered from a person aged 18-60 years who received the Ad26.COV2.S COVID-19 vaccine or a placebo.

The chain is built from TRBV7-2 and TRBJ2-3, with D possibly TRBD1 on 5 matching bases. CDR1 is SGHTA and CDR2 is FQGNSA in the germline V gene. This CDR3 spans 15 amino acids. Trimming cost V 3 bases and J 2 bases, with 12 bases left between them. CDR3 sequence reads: CASSLDIASTDTQYF. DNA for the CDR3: TGTGCCAGCAGCTTGGACATCGCTTCCACAGATACGCAGTATTTT.

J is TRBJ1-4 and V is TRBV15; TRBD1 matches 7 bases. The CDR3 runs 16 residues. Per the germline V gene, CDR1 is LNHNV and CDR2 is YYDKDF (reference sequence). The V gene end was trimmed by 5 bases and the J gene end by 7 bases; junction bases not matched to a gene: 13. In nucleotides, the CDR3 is TGTGCCACCAGCGGGACCGGTGGGACAGTTCTTGAAAAACTGTTTTTT. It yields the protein CATSGTGGTVLEKLFF. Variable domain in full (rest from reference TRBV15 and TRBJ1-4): DAMVIQNPRYQVTQFGKPVTLSCSQTLNHNVMYWYQQKSSQAPKLLFHYYDKDFNNEADTPDNFQSRRPNTSFCFLDIRSPGLGDTAMYLCATSGTGGTVLEKLFFGSGTQLSVL.

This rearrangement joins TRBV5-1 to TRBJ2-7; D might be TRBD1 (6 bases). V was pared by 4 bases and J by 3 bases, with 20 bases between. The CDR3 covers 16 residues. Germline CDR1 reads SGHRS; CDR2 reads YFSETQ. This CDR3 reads CASSLTGILNFYEQYF. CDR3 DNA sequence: TGCGCCAGCAGCCTAACAGGGATATTGAATTTCTACGAGCAGTACTTC.

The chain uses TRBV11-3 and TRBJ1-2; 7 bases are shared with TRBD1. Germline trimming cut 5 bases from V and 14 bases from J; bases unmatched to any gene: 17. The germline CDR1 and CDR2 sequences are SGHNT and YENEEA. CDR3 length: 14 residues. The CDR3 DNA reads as TGTGCCAGCAGCCCCCGACAGGGCCCCCCTGAAGCGACCTTC. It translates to CASSPRQGPPEATF. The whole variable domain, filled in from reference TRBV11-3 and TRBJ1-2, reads EAGVVQSPRYKIIEKKQPVAFWCNPISGHNTLYWYLQNLGQGPELLIRYENEEAVDDSQLPKDRFSAERLKGVDSTLKIQPAELGDSAVYLCASSPRQGPPEATFGSGTRLTVV.

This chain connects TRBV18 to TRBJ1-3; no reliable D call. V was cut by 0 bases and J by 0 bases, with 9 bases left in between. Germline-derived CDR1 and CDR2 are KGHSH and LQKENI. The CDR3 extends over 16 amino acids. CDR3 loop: CASSPPHGDSGNTIYF. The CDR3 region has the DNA TGTGCCAGCTCACCACCTCACGGGGACTCTGGAAACACCATATATTTT.

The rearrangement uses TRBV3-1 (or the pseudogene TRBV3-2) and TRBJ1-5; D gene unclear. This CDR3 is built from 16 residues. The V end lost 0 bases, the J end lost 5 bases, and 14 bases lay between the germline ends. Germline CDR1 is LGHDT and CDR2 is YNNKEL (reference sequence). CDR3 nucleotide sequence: TGTGCCAGCAGCCAAGATAAGAGCCCTCGAGATCAGCCCCAGCATTTT. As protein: CASSQDKSPRDQPQHF.

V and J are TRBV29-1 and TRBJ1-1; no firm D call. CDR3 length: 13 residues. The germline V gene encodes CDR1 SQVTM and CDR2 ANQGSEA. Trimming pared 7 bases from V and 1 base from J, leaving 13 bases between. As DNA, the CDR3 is TGCAGCGGAGTTAAGGGTGAGAACACTGAAGCTTTCTTT. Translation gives CSGVKGENTEAFF.

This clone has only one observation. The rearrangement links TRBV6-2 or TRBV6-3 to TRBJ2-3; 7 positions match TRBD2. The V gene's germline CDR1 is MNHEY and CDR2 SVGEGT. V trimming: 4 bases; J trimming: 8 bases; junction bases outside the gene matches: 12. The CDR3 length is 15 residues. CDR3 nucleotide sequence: TGTGCCAGCAGTTTAATAGGACCTCCGGGGGGTACGCAGTATTTT. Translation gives CASSLIGPPGGTQYF.

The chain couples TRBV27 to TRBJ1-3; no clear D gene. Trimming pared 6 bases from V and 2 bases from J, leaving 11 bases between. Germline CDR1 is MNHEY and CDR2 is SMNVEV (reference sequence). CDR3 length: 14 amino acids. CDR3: CASSYEWPGNTIYF. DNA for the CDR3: TGTGCCAGCAGCTACGAATGGCCTGGAAACACCATATATTTT.

CDR3 in amino acids: CATSYASYSNQPQHF. CDR3 coding DNA: TGTGCCACCAGTTACGCCAGCTATAGCAATCAGCCCCAGCATTTT. The V and J genes are TRBV15 and TRBJ1-5; D remains unclear. This CDR3 comprises 15 residues. Germline CDR1 and CDR2: LNHNV and YYDKDF (reference sequence). V was clipped by 6 bases and J by 0 bases, with 12 bases between them.

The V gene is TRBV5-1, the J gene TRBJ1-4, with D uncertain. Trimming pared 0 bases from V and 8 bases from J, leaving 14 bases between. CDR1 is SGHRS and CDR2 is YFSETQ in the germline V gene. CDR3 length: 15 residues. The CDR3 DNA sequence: TGCGCCAGCAGCTTGGATGGGAGGATGGAAGAAAAACTGTTTTTT. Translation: CASSLDGRMEEKLFF.

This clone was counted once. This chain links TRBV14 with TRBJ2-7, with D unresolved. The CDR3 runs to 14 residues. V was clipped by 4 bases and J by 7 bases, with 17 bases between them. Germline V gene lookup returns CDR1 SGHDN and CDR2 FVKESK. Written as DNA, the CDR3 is TGTGCCAGCAGCCCCGCACGGTGGACGGTTGAGCAGTACTTC. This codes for CASSPARWTVEQYF. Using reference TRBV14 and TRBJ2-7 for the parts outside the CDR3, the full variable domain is EAGVTQFPSHSVIEKGQTVTLRCDPISGHDNLYWYRRVMGKEIKFLLHFVKESKQDESGMPNNRFLAERTGGTYSTLKVQPAELEDSGVYFCASSPARWTVEQYFGPGTRLTVT.

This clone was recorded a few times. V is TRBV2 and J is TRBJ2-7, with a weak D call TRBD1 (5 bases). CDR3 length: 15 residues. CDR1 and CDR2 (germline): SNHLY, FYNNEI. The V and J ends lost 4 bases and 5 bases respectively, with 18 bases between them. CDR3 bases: TGTGCCAGCAGTGCGGGCAGGGTGATTCGCGACGAGCAGTACTTC. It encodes CASSAGRVIRDEQYF.

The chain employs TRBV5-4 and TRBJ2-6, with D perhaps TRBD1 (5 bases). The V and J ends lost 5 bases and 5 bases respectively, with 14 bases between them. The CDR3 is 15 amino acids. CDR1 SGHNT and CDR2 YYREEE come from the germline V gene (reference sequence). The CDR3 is CASSSGSSRANVLTF. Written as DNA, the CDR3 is TGTGCCAGCAGTTCAGGGTCCTCGAGGGCCAACGTCCTGACTTTC. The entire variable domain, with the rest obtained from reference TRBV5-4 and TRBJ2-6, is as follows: ETGVTQSPTHLIKTRGQQVTLRCSSQSGHNTVSWYQQALGQGPQFIFQYYREEENGRGNFPPRFSGLQFPNYSSELNVNALELDDSALYLCASSSGSSRANVLTFGAGSRLTVL.